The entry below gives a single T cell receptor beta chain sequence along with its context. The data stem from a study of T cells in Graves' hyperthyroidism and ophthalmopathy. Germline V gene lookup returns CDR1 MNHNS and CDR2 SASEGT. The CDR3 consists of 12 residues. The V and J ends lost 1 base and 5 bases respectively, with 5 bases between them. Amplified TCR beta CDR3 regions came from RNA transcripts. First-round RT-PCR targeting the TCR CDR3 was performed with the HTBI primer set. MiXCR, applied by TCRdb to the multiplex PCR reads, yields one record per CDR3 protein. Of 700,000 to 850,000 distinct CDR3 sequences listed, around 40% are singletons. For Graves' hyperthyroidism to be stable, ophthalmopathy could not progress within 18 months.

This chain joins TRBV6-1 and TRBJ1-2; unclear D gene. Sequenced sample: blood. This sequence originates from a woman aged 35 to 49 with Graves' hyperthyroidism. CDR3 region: CASSEVGYGYTF. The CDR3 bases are TGTGCCAGCAGTGAAGTAGGGTATGGCTACACCTTC.